Listed below are T cell receptor beta chains from one sample, sequenced in a study of CD8 T cells in ankylosing spondylitis. TCRdb itself ran the 5' RACE reads through MiXCR, one entry per CDR3 protein. The sample shows about 180,000 distinct CDR3 sequences, 9.8% of them seen only once. Sequencing input: blood, either unsorted or a sorted T cell fraction (not recorded which). Receptors originate from a female donor with ankylosing spondylitis or in good health (not recorded which). The CDR3 runs from the conserved cysteine through the conserved F or W. Each record gives: V gene, CDR3 protein.

TRBV12-3/TRBV12-4 | CASSLVGGETEAFF
TRBV5-4 | CASSPFPWTGINYGYTF
TRBV5-1 | CASSPQVPSTDTQYF
TRBV2 | CASSGLALYNEQFF
TRBV7-8 | CASRPDNGEQYF
TRBV2 | CASFGGTEAFF
TRBV28 | CASSLTSGQGNQPQHF
TRBV7-2 | CASTPTGDTGELFF
TRBV7-9 | CASTLLGQGTDTQYF
TRBV6-1 | CASKIKGETGELFF
TRBV27 | CASWTSYYEQYF
TRBV4-3 | CASSQSKGREQYF
TRBV29-1 | CSVVGLAGASSYNEQFF
TRBV20-1 | CSAHKLTSGPERTGELFF
TRBV7-8 | CASSLRLAGGTGELFF
TRBV4-3 | CASSQDAASFEQYF
TRBV5-1 | CASSFWVGDSGYEQYF
TRBV4-3 | CASSQGSGMSKKQYF
TRBV25-1 | CASSELNREDGYTF
TRBV20-1 | CSAIENDYGYTF
TRBV9 | CASSPYGLAVTETQYF
TRBV6-5 | CASSYSIGDASGADTQYF
TRBV9 | CASSVGWGTIYEQYF
TRBV4-3 | CASSARTDHNEQFF
TRBV20-1 | CSARDLRPSGDEQFF
TRBV7-9 | CASCPPSVDTEAFF
TRBV9 | CASTQGVTNTEAFF
TRBV5-1 | CASSLDFSYNEQFF
TRBV20-1 | CSARQLNTEAFF
TRBV19 | CASSLLAGDGTDTQYF
TRBV20-1 | CSARASGQEWSTEAFF
TRBV30 | CAWSVGGNGNEQFF
TRBV5-1 | CASSLETAQETQYF
TRBV7-9 | CASSSTIEREQETQYF
TRBV7-2 | CASSHNQRGLQETQYF
TRBV11-1 | CASSLRQGPPSGANVLTF
TRBV7-9 | CASSGRDRLPAGELFF
TRBV15 | CATSTERGPTGVENEQFF
TRBV12-3/TRBV12-4 | CASSPGTNTGELFF
TRBV12-3/TRBV12-4 | CASSLAGKETQYF
TRBV7-6 | CASSRGPGSTDTQYF
TRBV7-8 | CASSFPRVSGSISGELFF
TRBV10-3 | CAISESGVSNTGELFF
TRBV7-9 | CASSPSSPEEEYGYTF
TRBV25-1 | CASSESRARGDYGYTF
TRBV12-3/TRBV12-4 | CASSFLAPGHGYTF
TRBV15 | CATSRDAGQGYEQFF
TRBV4-3 | CASSQSRNSPLHF
TRBV28 | CASSFGQGGETQYF
TRBV5-5 | CASSWTGGTGELFF
TRBV12-3/TRBV12-4 | CASSSLPWGGDIQYF
TRBV6-1 | CASRPWDRGYTGELFF
TRBV20-1 | CSARGEREGWETQYF
TRBV12-3/TRBV12-4 | CASSLASLAGGPKIF
TRBV7-9 | CASVTSGSTDTQYF
TRBV27 | CASAPSSIAGNEQFF
TRBV2 | CASSEALGGANEKLFF
TRBV20-1 | CSATTGGYEQYF